Listed below are T cell receptor beta chains from one sample, sequenced in a study of OX40 agonist ivuxolimab in advanced cancers. TCRdb's copy holds only in-frame clones and misses some; the assay was immunoSEQ multiplex PCR. The data contain more than 80,000 clones, 85% to 95% of them singletons. The sample was CD4+ or CD8+ T cells sorted from blood, taken in a trial of the OX40 agonist ivuxolimab. Receptor source: an adult with an advanced solid tumor such as melanoma, head and neck, liver or kidney cancer. Both conserved end residues are part of each CDR3. The D gene is left open where the match is weak. Clone size is shown for a subset of rows, as once, few, many or a class of expanded clone.

J gene,D gene,CDR3 length,V gene,clone size,CDR3 DNA,CDR3 protein
TRBJ1-3,-,16,TRBV7-6,-,TGTGCCAGCAGCTTAGTGCAGTCCGGCTCTGGAAACACCATATATTTT,CASSLVQSGSGNTIYF
TRBJ2-3,-,14,TRBV9,-,TGTGCCAGCGGGGGCGGGAGTCGGACAGATACGCAGTATTTT,CASGGGSRTDTQYF
TRBJ2-3,-,17,TRBV10-2,-,TGCGCCAGCAGACTCAGGGGGGCGGGAGGTTTAACAGATACGCAGTATTTT,CASRLRGAGGLTDTQYF
TRBJ2-1,TRBD2,17,TRBV5-1,-,TGCGCCAGCAGCTTGGTGTTTGGTGGGAGGGAGAACAATGAGCAGTTCTTC,CASSLVFGGRENNEQFF
TRBJ2-7,TRBD1,15,TRBV4-1,-,TGCGCCAGCAGCCAAGATTCCACAGGGGCCTACGAGCAGTACTTC,CASSQDSTGAYEQYF
TRBJ2-3,-,14,TRBV11-3,-,TGTGCCAGCAGCTTAGAGGGGATGGCAGATACGCAGTATTTT,CASSLEGMADTQYF
TRBJ2-7,-,11,TRBV11-2,-,TGTGCCAGCAGCTTAAGGTTCGAGCAGTACTTC,CASSLRFEQYF
TRBJ2-3,-,16,TRBV30,-,TGTGCCTGGAGTGTCGGGGCAGGGGTAAGCACAGATACGCAGTATTTT,CAWSVGAGVSTDTQYF
TRBJ2-3,-,14,TRBV7-8,-,TGTGCCAGCAGCTTAATGGTATCGGCAGGTACGCAGTATTTT,CASSLMVSAGTQYF
TRBJ2-7,-,11,TRBV7-6,-,TGTGCCAGCAGCTTAGGCCCAGTGGCGTACTTC,CASSLGPVAYF
TRBJ1-5,TRBD1,15,TRBV2,once,TGTGCCAGCAGTGAGGGACAGGGGAGCAATCAGCCCCAGCATTTT,CASSEGQGSNQPQHF
TRBJ2-7,-,16,TRBV4-3,once,TGCGCCAGCAGCCAAGATCTCCGGGGGGCCTCCTACGAGCAGTACTTC,CASSQDLRGASYEQYF
TRBJ2-2,TRBD1,16,TRBV19,-,TGTGCCAGTAGTATGCTACAGGGGGCGAGCACCGGGGAGCTGTTTTTT,CASSMLQGASTGELFF
TRBJ2-1,TRBD2,15,TRBV13,-,TGTGCCAGCAGCCAGCCGCGGGGGACCAACAATGAGCAGTTCTTC,CASSQPRGTNNEQFF
TRBJ1-3,-,16,TRBV5-6,-,TGTGCCAGCAGCCTAGGGTTTAGGACCTCTGGAAACACCATATATTTT,CASSLGFRTSGNTIYF
TRBJ1-1,-,11,TRBV7-8,once,TGTGCCAGCAGCTTGAACACTGAAGCTTTCTTT,CASSLNTEAFF
TRBJ2-7,-,13,TRBV5-5,once,TGTGCCAGCAGCTTGGGTATTTCCTACGAGCAGTACTTC,CASSLGISYEQYF
TRBJ1-1,-,15,TRBV6-1,-,TGTGCCAGCAGTAAAATCCGGCAGATTAACACTGAAGCTTTCTTT,CASSKIRQINTEAFF
TRBJ2-2,-,18,TRBV7-2,-,TGTGCCAGCAGCTTAACGCTAAGGGGGTGGCGAAACACCGGGGAGCTGTTTTTT,CASSLTLRGWRNTGELFF
TRBJ2-7,-,14,TRBV19,-,TGTGCCAGTAGTTCAGAGACAGGTCACTACGAGCAGTACTTC,CASSSETGHYEQYF
TRBJ2-3,-,18,TRBV19,-,TGTGCCAGTAGTATAGATCGATTCCGCGGGATGGACACAGATACGCAGTATTTT,CASSIDRFRGMDTDTQYF
TRBJ2-2,-,15,TRBV9,-,TGTGCCAGCAGCCCGCGACAGGCGAGCACCGGGGAGCTGTTTTTT,CASSPRQASTGELFF
TRBJ2-7,TRBD2,14,TRBV11-2,-,TGTGCCAGCAACCTAAGCGGGAGTCCTAACGAGCAGTACTTC,CASNLSGSPNEQYF
TRBJ2-6,-,20,TRBV2,-,TGTGCCATCAACAGTGTAGGGGGGAGCCTAACGCACTCTGGGGCCAACGTCCTGACTTTC,CAINSVGGSLTHSGANVLTF